This T cell receptor (beta chain) was documented in a study of Graves' ophthalmopathy and Graves' hyperthyroidism (dated by TCRdb to the late 2010s). About the study as a whole: Peripheral blood was collected before any treatment was given, at the time of initial diagnosis. To tell Graves' ophthalmopathy apart from Graves' hyperthyroidism, and to predict which patients would progress to ophthalmopathy, the study relied on TCR beta repertoire signatures. In total, 135 blood samples were TCR-sequenced: fewer than 50 ophthalmopathy, approximately 80 hyperthyroidism and some 17 hyperthyroidism-to-ophthalmopathy patients. A discovery set of about a hundred patients (43 ophthalmopathy, 57 stable hyperthyroidism) was enrolled to explore V-J signatures distinguishing ophthalmopathy from hyperthyroidism. The independent validation cohort included approximately 19 hyperthyroidism patients plus 17 patients who later progressed from hyperthyroidism to ophthalmopathy. T-cell repertoires of thyroid tissue and blood were compared in more than 5 hyperthyroidism patients. After sampling, hyperthyroidism patients received methimazole starting at 30 mg daily, and ophthalmopathy patients received high-dose intravenous methylprednisolone. The roughly 100 discovery patients were randomly split 7:3 into training and test sets.

The paper as a whole reports these results and caveats: Most of the expanded thyroid clonotypes with a frequency above 0.001 were also detected in blood, and it was suggested that the thyroid immune response may be reflected by blood repertoires. Ophthalmopathy was separated from stable hyperthyroidism by the 13-signature model with about 85% sensitivity and just under 84% specificity in cross-validation and with 80%/75% in the test set. No statistical method was used to predetermine the sample size, and group allocation was not hidden from the investigators. In validation, the model predicted ophthalmopathy progression with 55% to 71% sensitivity and approximately 72% specificity; around twelve predicted patients were CT-confirmed with GO in a median of around 6 months.

Ophthalmopathy patients were characterized by moderately to severely active disease, a Clinical Activity Score of at least 3, a NOSPECS grade of at least 4, and a disease duration under 3 months. Anyone with other autoimmune diseases, uncontrolled infections, pregnancy or lactation was excluded from the study. Diagnosis was based on clinical symptoms, serum thyroxine, TRAb, thyroid ultrasound and orbital computed tomography. PBMCs were isolated from about 10 ml of fresh peripheral blood by Ficoll-Paque density gradient centrifugation. Total RNA was extracted with Trizol reagent and quality-checked on an Agilent 2100 Bioanalyzer. For repertoire sequencing, TCR beta CDR3 regions were amplified from RNA transcripts. The first round was an RT-PCR using HTBI primers with the Qiagen OneStep RT-PCR kit, and this first round was followed by a second-round multiplex PCR, then size selection and purification. Libraries were sequenced paired-end with 100 bp reads on an Illumina HiSeq2000. The source study handled its data this way. SOAPnuke was used for read processing, and reads with adapters, uncalled bases, a mean Phred below 15, or no exact constant-primer or identifier match were discarded. COPE v1.2.5 was used to merge high-quality paired reads. Clonotypes were defined as unique nucleotide sequences and were aligned to IMGT TRB V, D and J references using MiTCR v1.1. Only V-J combinations with frequency above 0.0001 were analysed, covering about 99% of repertoires. A TCR clonal expansion and chaos score per V-J combination was defined as the ratio of F50 clonal expansion to chaos observed in the TCRdist matrix. Welch's t-statistics and random forest were used to narrow the features down to 13 V-J combinations, which were then fed into a naive Bayes classifier. The similarity between thyroid and blood repertoires was quantified using the Morisita-Horn index. TCRdb ran its own pipeline on the public reads, namely fastp trimming at Q25 and MiXCR clone calling, and kept in-frame beta chains. Rows matching on CDR3 protein sequence are summarized as one entry with the most common DNA and genes. These V and J calls are TCRdb output, not the study's own analysis. The sample table contains around 470,000 distinct CDR3 sequences; only one count was recorded for 14% of them. Of the sample, roughly 9.8% is held by the ten largest clones.

On this clonotype: Its recognized antigen is unknown. This may come from a read error, since a much larger clone is one base off.

The CDR3 has 15 amino acids, counting the end cysteine and phenylalanine. Just CDR3 DNA is preserved here, 45 bases in frame from base 1. Deletion took 1 base off V and 4 bases off J, with a span of 13 bases between the germline ends. From a lookup of the germline V gene (reference sequence), CDR1 and CDR2 are LNHDA and SQIVND. The sample comprised blood. The sequence was obtained from a woman in her twenties or thirties with Graves' ophthalmopathy. Donor details come from another sample of the same person, matched by shared clones. The chain couples TRBV19 to TRBJ2-5; the D region is possibly TRBD1 or TRBD2, each matching across 5 bases. Here the CDR3 is given as CASSIARDGPETQYF. The DNA sequence reads TGTGCCAGTAGTATAGCTAGGGACGGCCCAGAGACCCAGTACTTC.